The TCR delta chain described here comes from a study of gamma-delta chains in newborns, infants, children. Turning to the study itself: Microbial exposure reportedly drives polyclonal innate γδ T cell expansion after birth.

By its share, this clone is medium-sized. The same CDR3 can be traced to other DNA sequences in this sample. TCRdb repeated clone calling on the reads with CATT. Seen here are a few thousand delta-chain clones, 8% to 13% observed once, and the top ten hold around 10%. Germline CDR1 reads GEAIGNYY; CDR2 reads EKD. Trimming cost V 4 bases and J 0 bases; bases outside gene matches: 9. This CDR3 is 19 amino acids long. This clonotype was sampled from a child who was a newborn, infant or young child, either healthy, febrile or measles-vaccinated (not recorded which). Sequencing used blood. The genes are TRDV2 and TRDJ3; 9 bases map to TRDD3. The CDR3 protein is CACEGLPGIRSWDTRQMFF. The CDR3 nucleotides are TGTGCCTGTGAAGGCCTTCCGGGGATACGCTCCTGGGACACCCGACAGATGTTTTTC.